Listed below are T cell receptor beta chains from one sample, sequenced in a study of blood T cell repertoires in COVID-19. TCRdb keeps only in-frame clones here, not all; method: immunoSEQ multiplex PCR. The table has about 190,000 clones, 65% to 80% seen once. The specimen was peripheral blood. These receptors originate from a man in his fifties who had recovered from COVID-19. The CDR3 runs from the conserved cysteine through the conserved F or W. The D gene is left open where the match is weak. Expanded clones are given a class, and other clones once, few, many or no size at all.

few | TRBJ1-6 | TRBV5-8 | - | CASSLLRNSPLHF | TGTGCCAGCAGCTTGCTTCGGAATTCACCCCTCCACTTT
- | TRBJ2-3 | TRBV15 | - | CATSRKDRANTDTQYF | TGTGCCACCAGCAGAAAAGACAGAGCCAACACAGATACGCAGTATTTT
once | TRBJ1-1 | TRBV5-1 | TRBD1 | CASSSIPGQGFAFF | TGCGCCAGCAGCTCGATTCCGGGACAGGGATTTGCTTTCTTT
- | TRBJ2-5 | TRBV7-7 | TRBD2 | CASSLDGGRAGTQYF | TGTGCCAGCAGCTTAGACGGCGGGAGGGCCGGGACCCAGTACTTC
few | TRBJ1-5 | TRBV29-1 | - | CSVGGDLTQPQHF | TGCAGCGTTGGGGGGGACCTGACTCAGCCCCAGCATTTT
- | TRBJ2-7 | TRBV23-1 | TRBD2 | CASSLGLIVSYEQYF | TGCGCCAGCAGCTTGGGACTAATAGTATCCTACGAGCAGTACTTC
- | TRBJ2-1 | TRBV27 | - | CASSFTGYLPFYEQFF | TGTGCCAGCAGCTTCACAGGGTATTTACCTTTCTATGAGCAGTTCTTC
- | TRBJ1-1 | TRBV10-3 | - | CAISESYMGEGNTEAFF | TGTGCCATCAGTGAGTCATACATGGGTGAGGGGAACACTGAAGCTTTCTTT
- | TRBJ2-1 | TRBV6-5 | TRBD2 | CASRPGLAGGREQFF | TGTGCCAGCAGACCGGGACTAGCGGGAGGAAGGGAGCAGTTCTTC
- | TRBJ2-1 | TRBV28 | TRBD2 | CASRTSGNYNEQFF | TGTGCCAGCAGAACTAGCGGGAACTACAATGAGCAGTTCTTC
- | TRBJ2-7 | TRBV25-1 | - | CASSKSPEQYF | TGTGCCAGCAGCAAGAGTCCTGAGCAGTACTTC
- | TRBJ1-5 | TRBV7-9 | TRBD1 | CASSPGTGGNQPQHF | TGTGCCAGCAGCCCAGGGACAGGGGGCAATCAGCCCCAGCATTTT
- | TRBJ2-2 | TRBV29-1 | TRBD1 | CSVGGTGTTGELFF | TGCAGCGTTGGCGGGACAGGGACCACCGGGGAGCTGTTTTTT
- | TRBJ1-2 | TRBV19 | TRBD1 | CASRQQGATLRYGYTF | TGTGCCAGTAGGCAACAGGGGGCCACACTCAGATATGGCTACACCTTC
- | TRBJ1-1 | TRBV10-3 | - | CAISGPDRGGEGEAFF | TGTGCCATCAGTGGACCAGATAGGGGAGGGGAGGGTGAAGCTTTCTTT
- | TRBJ2-5 | TRBV11-1 | TRBD2 | CASSYGTSGQQETQYF | TGTGCCAGCAGCTATGGGACTAGCGGCCAGCAAGAGACCCAGTACTTC
- | TRBJ2-1 | TRBV19 | TRBD2 | CASSKYGGPGLAGVVNEQFF | TGTGCCAGTAGTAAATACGGGGGGCCCGGACTAGCGGGAGTGGTGAATGAGCAGTTCTTC
- | TRBJ2-7 | TRBV9 | - | CASSVGGQGTYEQYF | TGTGCCAGCAGCGTAGGCGGTCAGGGAACCTACGAGCAGTACTTC
- | TRBJ2-5 | TRBV11-1 | TRBD1 | CASRQTGDQETQYF | TGTGCCAGCAGGCAAACAGGGGACCAAGAGACCCAGTACTTC
- | TRBJ2-2 | TRBV7-9 | TRBD1 | CASSLGTGGSSFTGELFF | TGTGCCAGCAGCTTAGGAACAGGGGGCTCCTCATTTACCGGGGAGCTGTTTTTT
- | TRBJ2-5 | TRBV7-2 | TRBD2 | CASSLGGGREIQYF | TGTGCCAGCAGCTTAGGAGGCGGGAGGGAGATCCAGTACTTC
- | TRBJ2-7 | TRBV4-3 | TRBD2 | CASSQDRTSAYEQYF | TGCGCCAGCAGCCAAGACCGAACTAGCGCCTACGAGCAGTACTTC
- | TRBJ1-3 | TRBV14 | - | CASSQQGQGNTIYF | TGTGCCAGCAGCCAGCAGGGGCAAGGAAACACCATATATTTT
- | TRBJ2-7 | TRBV7-9 | - | CASSLVLGHEQYF | TGTGCCAGCAGCTTAGTTCTGGGCCACGAGCAGTACTTC
- | TRBJ2-7 | TRBV3-1/TRBV3-2 | TRBD1 | CASSHSGGDEQYF | TGTGCCAGCAGCCATTCAGGGGGCGACGAGCAGTACTTC
once | TRBJ2-2 | TRBV7-3 | TRBD2 | CASSPRTSTGELFF | TGTGCCAGCAGCCCCCGGACTAGCACCGGGGAGCTGTTTTTT
- | TRBJ1-5 | TRBV20-1 | - | CSASHRDANQPQHF | TGCAGTGCTAGTCACAGGGATGCCAATCAGCCCCAGCATTTT
- | TRBJ2-7 | TRBV29-1 | TRBD1 | CSVGKGTDYEQYF | TGCAGCGTTGGAAAGGGGACAGACTACGAGCAGTACTTC
few | TRBJ2-2 | TRBV19 | - | CASSQVGELFF | TGTGCCAGTAGTCAGGTCGGGGAGCTGTTTTTT
- | TRBJ2-1 | TRBV11-2 | - | CASSLFSREQFF | TGTGCCAGCAGCTTATTCAGTCGCGAGCAGTTCTTC
- | TRBJ1-1 | TRBV19 | TRBD1 | CASSLTGVTEAFF | TGTGCCAGTAGCCTGACAGGGGTCACTGAAGCTTTCTTT
- | TRBJ2-7 | TRBV10-1 | TRBD2 | CASRRTSGIYEQYF | TGCGCCAGCAGAAGGACTAGCGGGATATACGAGCAGTACTTC
- | TRBJ2-1 | TRBV7-2 | TRBD1 | CASSLKNGWGQGSGNEQFF | TGTGCCAGCAGCTTAAAAAACGGGTGGGGACAGGGGTCGGGCAATGAGCAGTTCTTC
once | TRBJ2-5 | TRBV3-1/TRBV3-2 | TRBD2 | CASSLGTSGETQYF | TGTGCCAGCAGCCTCGGGACTAGCGGAGAGACCCAGTACTTC
few | TRBJ2-7 | TRBV18 | - | CASSPAGVGGYEQYF | TGTGCCAGCTCACCAGCAGGGGTAGGGGGCTACGAGCAGTACTTC
- | TRBJ2-3 | TRBV18 | TRBD2 | CASSPGLAGGEDTQYF | TGTGCCAGCTCACCCGGACTAGCGGGAGGGGAAGATACGCAGTATTTT